Below are 5 T cell receptor beta chains sequenced from a single sample in a study of blood T cell repertoires in COVID-19. Produced via immunoSEQ multiplex PCR; TCRdb's table is partial and in-frame only. The repertoire holds around 140,000 clones, approximately 85% seen once, with around 1.9% in the top ten. The sample was peripheral blood. Source of these receptors: a man aged 70-80 years with acute or convalescent COVID-19.

The J gene is TRBJ2-2, the V gene TRBV5-1; the D gene is possibly TRBD2 (5 bases). Trimming pared 3 bases from V and 6 bases from J, leaving 12 bases between. Germline CDR1 and CDR2: SGHRS and YFSETQ. The CDR3 is 14 residues long. The CDR3 nucleotides read TGCGCCAGCAGCTCAAGAGGGAATCCCGGGGAGCTGTTTTTT. It translates to CASSSRGNPGELFF. Looking up the rest from reference TRBV5-1 and TRBJ2-2 gives the full variable domain: KAGVTQTPRYLIKTRGQQVTLSCSPISGHRSVSWYQQTPGQGLQFLFEYFSETQRNKGNFPGRFSGRQFSNSRSEMNVSTLELGDSALYLCASSSRGNPGELFFGEGSRLTVL.

The chain has TRBV7-2 and TRBJ2-7; D gene unclear. The CDR3 runs to 13 residues. V lost 5 bases, J lost 3 bases, and 11 bases lay in between. Per the germline V gene, CDR1 is SGHTA and CDR2 is FQGNSA. CDR3 sequence: CASSQRQNYEQYF. The DNA for the CDR3 is TGTGCCAGCAGCCAGAGACAAAACTACGAGCAGTACTTC.

The rearrangement links TRBV19 to TRBJ2-3, with TRBD1 matching 9 bases. Germline V gene lookup returns CDR1 LNHDA and CDR2 SQIVND (reference sequence). The CDR3 loop spans 15 amino acids. The junction had 4 bases not matched to a gene; V was cut back by 3 bases and J by 3 bases. Here the CDR3 reads CASSIGDRETDTQYF. The CDR3 DNA sequence: TGTGCCAGTAGTATTGGGGACAGGGAGACAGATACGCAGTATTTT.

The V gene is TRBV28, the J gene TRBJ2-3; D possibly corresponds to TRBD1 (7 bases). Looked up from germline, CDR1 is MDHEN and CDR2 is SYDVKM. V gave up 1 base and J gave up 7 bases, with 18 bases separating them. The CDR3 contains 16 residues. The CDR3 DNA reads TGTGCCAGCAGTTTATTGGAGGGGACAGAGATGTATACGCAGTATTTT. Amino acids: CASSLLEGTEMYTQYF.

The rearrangement links TRBV5-6 to TRBJ1-1; a possible D gene is TRBD1 (6 bases). Germline V gene lookup returns CDR1 SGHDT and CDR2 YYEEEE. The CDR3 is 14 amino acids. V was shortened by 3 bases and J by 0 bases, with 9 bases between the two germline ends. CDR3 sequence reads: CASSWGHVNTEAFF. Here the CDR3 DNA reads TGTGCCAGCAGCTGGGGACACGTGAACACTGAAGCTTTCTTT.